This record covers a single TCR beta chain. Plates contained 200,000 CFSE-labeled responder cells and 200,000 irradiated, violet-dye-labeled stimulator cells. Germline V CDR1 and CDR2: WSHSY, SAAADI. V was pared by 8 bases and J by 0 bases, with 13 bases of the junction left unmatched. The length of the CDR3 is 18 residues. Produced via immunoSEQ multiplex PCR; TCRdb's table is partial and in-frame only. The sample holds about 21,000 clones, about 33% seen once. The sample belongs to a study of graft-versus-host responses after intestinal transplantation. Overall study context: Multivisceral, liver-intestinal, or isolated intestinal grafts were transplanted into recipients. Anti-thymocyte globulin induction, then tacrolimus and steroids for around 3 years, went to all recipients. Study-wide results and caveats: Early after transplant, HvG clones declined as circulating GvH clones peaked.

This material consisted of alloreactive CD8+ T cells from a mixed lymphocyte reaction culture, taken before intestinal transplant. Documented subset: CFSE-low proliferating T cells sorted from roughly six-day pre-transplant mixed lymphocyte reaction (GvH or HvG direction). The TCR was taken from a human patient who received an intestinal transplant. The chain employs TRBV10-2 and TRBJ2-1; 10 bases line up with TRBD2. CDR3 nucleotide sequence: TGCGCCAGCGTCGGACTAGCGGAAACTAGGAGCTCCTACAATGAGCAGTTCTTC. This translates into CASVGLAETRSSYNEQFF.